What follows are 26 T cell receptor beta chains derived from one specimen sequenced in a study of shared clonotypes between healthy human individuals (dated by TCRdb to between 2020 and 2021). Libraries were prepared through the immunoSEQ multiplex PCR assay. TCRdb's version of the immuneACCESS table is confined to in-frame rearrangements and falls short of the full clone set. An unresolved V gene accounts for under half of the shortfall where checked; the remainder is of unknown origin. The table for this sample lists some 2.4 million clones; approximately 94% of them were counted only once. Approximately 0.36% of the sample lies in the top ten. Sequencing was performed on naive CD4+ T cells from PBMCs. The cell subset or site label, read with the paper, signifies: CD45RA+ positively selected. The receptors shown here come from a man between 18 and 35 years old in good health. Some clones in this sample may be carry-over from other donors' samples.

As DNA, the CDR3 is TGTGCCAGCAGTGAACCCATAGGACTCGATACGCAGTATTTT. It encodes CASSEPIGLDTQYF. This chain connects TRBV25-1 to TRBJ2-3, with a weak D call TRBD2 (5 bases). The V and J ends lost 2 bases and 6 bases respectively, with 12 bases between them. The germline V gene has CDR1 MGHDK and CDR2 SYGVNS. This CDR3 comprises 14 residues.

This rearrangement joins TRBV2 to TRBJ2-3; D is unresolved. Trimming removed 3 bases from V and 5 bases from J, with 6 bases in between. Per the germline V gene, CDR1 is SNHLY and CDR2 is FYNNEI. The CDR3 length is 12 residues. CDR3 protein: CASSDREDTQYF. As DNA, the CDR3 is TGTGCCAGCAGTGATAGGGAAGATACGCAGTATTTT.

V gene TRBV5-4 combines with J gene TRBJ2-3, with 10 bases that match TRBD2. Germline assignment: CDR1 SGHNT and CDR2 YYREEE (reference sequence). The CDR3 contains 15 residues. The V and J ends lost 4 bases and 2 bases, in that order; junction bases with no gene match: 4. The chain's CDR3 is CASSPGLAFTDTQYF. CDR3 sequence (DNA): TGTGCCAGCAGCCCGGGACTAGCGTTCACAGATACGCAGTATTTT.

The rearrangement joins TRBV18 to TRBJ2-7; 7 nucleotides line up with TRBD2. This CDR3 is 18 amino acids long. The V and J ends lost 2 bases and 5 bases, in that order; junction bases with no gene match: 18. Germline lookup yields CDR1 KGHSH and CDR2 LQKENI. In DNA form, the CDR3 reads TGTGCCAGCTCACCAACGGCGCGCGTGGGCGGGAGTGCGGACGAGCAGTACTTC. Protein: CASSPTARVGGSADEQYF. The complete variable domain, with remaining parts taken from reference TRBV18 and TRBJ2-7, reads NAGVMQNPRHLVRRRGQEARLRCSPMKGHSHVYWYRQLPEEGLKFMVYLQKENIIDESGMPKERFSAEFPKEGPSILRIQQVVRGDSAAYFCASSPTARVGGSADEQYFGPGTRLTVT.

The rearrangement links TRBV18 to TRBJ2-6; no reliable D call. Trimming took 4 bases from V and 2 from J, leaving 9 bases between them. This CDR3 has 15 amino acids. CDR1 KGHSH and CDR2 LQKENI come from the germline V gene. CDR3 DNA: TGTGCCAGCTCACACGGTAGCCCTGGGGCCAACGTCCTGACTTTC. Encoded protein: CASSHGSPGANVLTF. The entire variable domain, with the rest obtained from reference TRBV18 and TRBJ2-6, is as follows: NAGVMQNPRHLVRRRGQEARLRCSPMKGHSHVYWYRQLPEEGLKFMVYLQKENIIDESGMPKERFSAEFPKEGPSILRIQQVVRGDSAAYFCASSHGSPGANVLTFGAGSRLTVL.

The chain joins TRBV7-9 to TRBJ2-7; TRBD1 is a possible D gene (6 bases). Germline lookup yields CDR1 SEHNR and CDR2 FQNEAQ (reference sequence). Trimming removed 5 bases from V and 6 bases from J, with 20 bases in between. CDR3 length equals 15 residues. The CDR3 loop reads CASSPVRTANREQYF. The CDR3 DNA is TGTGCCAGCAGCCCCGTCCGGACAGCTAACCGCGAGCAGTACTTC.

The rearrangement links TRBV6-4 to TRBJ1-5; TRBD1 aligns across 12 bases. Per germline, CDR1 MRHNA and CDR2 SNTAGT. The junction had 15 bases not matched to a gene; V was cut back by 6 bases and J by 6 bases. This CDR3 contains 18 residues. CDR3 nucleotide sequence: TGTGCCAGCAGCACCCAACCTGGGGGGACAGGGGGCGGTCAGCCCCAGCATTTT. Its protein is CASSTQPGGTGGGQPQHF.

V is TRBV5-6 and J is TRBJ2-3; 13 bases align to TRBD2. CDR1 and CDR2 from the germline V gene are SGHDT and YYEEEE. This CDR3 is 18 amino acids long. After removal of 2 bases from V and 1 base from J, the junction contained 7 bases not matched to a gene. The CDR3 sequence is CASSFRLAGGIRTDTQYF. Written as DNA, the CDR3 is TGTGCCAGCAGCTTTCGACTAGCGGGAGGTATTCGCACAGATACGCAGTATTTT. Full variable domain (remainder filled in from reference TRBV5-6 and TRBJ2-3): DAGVTQSPTHLIKTRGQQVTLRCSPKSGHDTVSWYQQALGQGPQFIFQYYEEEERQRGNFPDRFSGHQFPNYSSELNVNALLLGDSALYLCASSFRLAGGIRTDTQYFGPGTRLTVL.

The chain couples TRBV12-5 to TRBJ1-2; the D gene is possibly TRBD1 (5 bases). CDR1 is LGHNT, CDR2 FRNRAP, per germline. With 0 bases removed from V and 4 bases from J, the gap between germline ends came to 24 bases. The CDR3 covers 19 residues. The CDR3: CASGLVVGKDDRGTYGYTF. The CDR3 coding sequence is TGTGCTAGTGGTTTGGTAGTGGGGAAGGACGACCGTGGGACCTATGGCTACACCTTC.

V and J are TRBV7-9 and TRBJ2-5; D not resolved. V lost 2 bases and J lost 5, with 15 bases in between. Germline V CDR1 and CDR2: SEHNR, FQNEAQ (reference sequence). The CDR3 runs 15 residues. The DNA of the CDR3 is TGTGCCAGCAGCTTATTGGGTGGGATGGGGGAGACCCAGTACTTC. Encoded protein: CASSLLGGMGETQYF.

The chain links TRBV27 to TRBJ2-2; perhaps TRBD1 as D (5 bases). The CDR3 consists of 15 residues. V lost 3 bases to trimming and J lost 4 bases, with 12 bases between them. Germline CDR1 is MNHEY and CDR2 is SMNVEV (reference sequence). This CDR3 reads CASSFGQGGTGELFF. CDR3 coding DNA: TGTGCCAGCAGTTTCGGGCAGGGCGGCACCGGGGAGCTGTTTTTT.

The chain has TRBV2 and TRBJ2-7; either TRBD1 or TRBD2 may fit D (5 bases each). Trimming took off 11 bases at V and 6 bases at J, with 14 bases between the two ends. This CDR3 region has 11 residues. The germline V gene has CDR1 SNHLY and CDR2 FYNNEI. CDR3 amino acids: CAGRGPAEQYF. In DNA form, the CDR3 reads TGTGCCGGACGGGGCCCGGCCGAGCAGTACTTC. The full variable domain, completed using reference TRBV2 and TRBJ2-7, is EPEVTQTPSHQVTQMGQEVILRCVPISNHLYFYWYRQILGQKVEFLVSFYNNEISEKSEIFDDQFSVERPDGSNFTLKIRSTKLEDSAMYFCAGRGPAEQYFGPGTRLTVT.

The V call is TRBV5-6, the J call TRBJ1-2; D remains ambiguous. The CDR3 extends over 13 amino acids. Between the trimmed V and J ends, which lost 4 bases and 8 bases, there was a span of 15 bases. CDR1 and CDR2 (germline): SGHDT, YYEEEE. CDR3 region: CASSKGPAMGYTF. The CDR3 DNA reads as TGTGCCAGCAGCAAAGGACCTGCGATGGGCTACACCTTC.

This clone occurred once. The rearrangement uses TRBV5-1 and TRBJ1-4, with D uncertain. This CDR3 spans 15 amino acids. Germline lookup yields CDR1 SGHRS and CDR2 YFSETQ. V shed 4 bases and J shed 0 bases, with 10 bases lying between them. CDR3 nucleotide sequence: TGCGCCAGCAGCGACCCCAGTGCAACTAATGAAAAACTGTTTTTT. Its protein product is CASSDPSATNEKLFF.

V usage is TRBV10-3 and J usage is TRBJ2-5; no clear D. CDR1 and CDR2 (germline): ENHRY, SYGVKD. This CDR3 region has 12 residues. V lost 3 bases and J 5 bases, leaving 7 bases between the germline ends. CDR3 protein: CAISDAGETQYF. CDR3 nucleotides: TGTGCCATCAGTGACGCTGGGGAGACCCAGTACTTC.

The J gene is TRBJ2-7, the V gene TRBV18; 7 bases agree with TRBD1. The V gene's germline CDR1 is KGHSH and CDR2 LQKENI. This CDR3 is 15 amino acids long. The V segment lost 2 bases and the J segment 3 bases; nucleotides outside the gene matches: 7. The CDR3 loop is CASSPSRDRVYEQYF. The DNA for the CDR3 is TGTGCCAGCTCACCATCCCGGGACAGAGTCTACGAGCAGTACTTC.

The chain couples TRBV28 to TRBJ2-3, with 15 bases lining up with TRBD2. Losses at the gene ends were 2 bases for V and 1 base for J; bases not matched to a gene: 7. This CDR3 comprises 19 residues. Germline-derived CDR1 and CDR2 are MDHEN and SYDVKM. DNA of the CDR3: TGTGCCAGCAGTTTACCAGGACTAGCGGGAGGGACCCGCACAGATACGCAGTATTTT. The encoded protein is CASSLPGLAGGTRTDTQYF.

This chain joins TRBV5-1 and TRBJ2-5; TRBD1 aligns across 7 bases. The CDR3 has 15 residues. The germline V gene encodes CDR1 SGHRS and CDR2 YFSETQ. V trimming: 0 bases; J trimming: 2 bases; junction bases outside the gene matches: 4. In nucleotides, the CDR3 is TGCGCCAGCAGCTTGGTTCAGGGACAGCAAGAGACCCAGTACTTC. This translates into CASSLVQGQQETQYF.

The CDR3 region has the DNA TGTGCCAGCAGCCAAGAGCGCCGACGGTATGGTGAGCAGTTCTTC. This gives the protein CASSQERRRYGEQFF. The V gene is TRBV4-2, the J gene TRBJ2-1, with D uncertain. This CDR3 region has 15 residues. Deletions cut 0 bases from V and 9 bases from J, with 15 bases between. From germline, CDR1 is LGHNA and CDR2 YNFKEQ.

This clone has just a few counts. J is TRBJ1-1 and V is TRBV9, with no clear D. Germline V gives CDR1 SGDLS, CDR2 YYNGEE. The CDR3 has 15 residues. The V and J ends lost 0 bases and 5 bases respectively, with 14 bases between them. CDR3 coding DNA: TGTGCCAGCAGCGTAGGGGCAGTTACACTTACTGAAGCTTTCTTT. Protein: CASSVGAVTLTEAFF.

The V call is TRBV30, the J call TRBJ2-2; weak D call: TRBD1 (6 bases). Germline CDR1 is GTSNPN and CDR2 is SVGIG (reference sequence). The length of the CDR3 is 13 residues. Trimming pared 3 bases from V and 6 bases from J, leaving 11 bases between. The CDR3 loop reads CAWSGSGAGELFF. The CDR3 DNA follows: TGTGCCTGGAGCGGGTCAGGGGCCGGGGAGCTGTTTTTT.

The chain joins TRBV5-4 to TRBJ1-1; 10 bases line up with TRBD1. The V segment lost 0 bases and the J segment 4 bases; nucleotides outside the gene matches: 6. This CDR3 has 16 amino acids. Germline values: CDR1 SGHNT, CDR2 YYREEE (reference sequence). The CDR3 spells CASSLEGQGYSTEAFF. For the CDR3, the DNA is TGTGCCAGCAGCTTGGAGGGACAGGGGTATAGCACTGAAGCTTTCTTT.

V usage is TRBV7-8 and J usage is TRBJ2-7; the D gene is possibly TRBD1 (6 bases). V gave up 2 bases and J gave up 5 bases, with 22 bases separating them. The germline V gene encodes CDR1 SGHVS and CDR2 FQNEAQ. The CDR3 runs 17 residues. CDR3 protein: CASSLLPQTGIPHEQYF. The CDR3 DNA reads TGTGCCAGCAGCTTACTCCCCCAAACAGGGATCCCCCACGAGCAGTACTTC.

The chain employs TRBV12-5 and TRBJ2-5; the D call may be TRBD1 or TRBD2 (5 bases each). CDR1 and CDR2 (germline): LGHNT, FRNRAP. The V and J ends lost 9 bases and 1 base respectively, with 12 bases between them. This CDR3 is built from 13 residues. DNA for the CDR3: TGTGCTAGCGGACGGGACGGCCAAGAGACCCAGTACTTC. Protein product: CASGRDGQETQYF.

This clone was counted between two and nine times. Other DNA sequences in this specimen translate into the identical CDR3. V usage is TRBV7-3 and J usage is TRBJ2-1; 10 bases are shared with TRBD2. Germline CDR1 reads SGHTA; CDR2 reads FQGTGA. CDR3 length: 15 amino acids. J gave up 2 bases and V 5 bases, and 3 bases lay outside the gene matches. CDR3 sequence: CASSPTSGTYNEQFF. The CDR3 DNA is TGTGCCAGCAGCCCTACTAGCGGGACCTACAATGAGCAGTTCTTC.

About this clone: This same CDR3 is encoded by further DNA sequences in the sample. The chain has TRBV9 and TRBJ2-1; the D gene could be TRBD1 or TRBD2 (5 bases each). Germline CDR1 reads SGDLS; CDR2 reads YYNGEE. V shed 0 bases and J shed 2 bases, with 15 bases lying between them. The CDR3 sequence is 17 residues long. The CDR3 region is CASSVAGAGGPYNEQFF. CDR3 DNA: TGTGCCAGCAGCGTAGCTGGGGCGGGTGGGCCCTACAATGAGCAGTTCTTC.